This T cell receptor (beta chain) was found in a study of blood T cells in healthy people across ages. Notes on the study in general: While age rose, TCR beta diversity per million T cells dropped in a roughly linear way. Because donor CMV status was unknown, expanded clonotype changes were possibly confounded.

It was with a sample-barcoded 5' primer and a J-beta primer mix that a second PCR of about 6 to 12 cycles was run. TCRdb re-called the 5' RACE reads through MiXCR, storing one row per CDR3 protein. The repertoire includes fewer than 900,000 distinct CDR3 sequences, 30% to 45% of them detected once, and roughly 13% sits in the top ten. Many counts were recorded for this clonotype. Its antigen is currently unknown. V shed 4 bases and J 1 base; nucleotides not matched to a gene: 4. The CDR3 is 15 amino acids. The V gene's germline CDR1 is SNHLY and CDR2 FYNNEI. Each sample had at least 7 million PBMCs isolated.

The TCR was taken from a man between 18 and 29 years old in good health. Sequences were obtained from blood. The chain employs TRBV2 and TRBJ2-7, with 10 positions matching TRBD1. CDR3 in amino acids: CASSAPGQGSYEQYF. In DNA form, the CDR3 reads TGTGCCAGCAGTGCTCCGGGACAGGGGTCCTACGAGCAGTACTTC.